These 29 T cell receptor beta chains share one sample of origin, sequenced in a study of blood T cell repertoires in COVID-19. Clones were sequenced by immunoSEQ multiplex PCR, and TCRdb holds only the in-frame ones, with some missing. This repertoire shows about 160,000 clones, more than 70% found once; its top ten account for around 5.9%. The sample comprised PBMCs or T cells enriched from blood (not recorded which). The receptors were gathered from a man aged 35 to 55 who had recovered from COVID-19.

The V and J genes are TRBV6-5 and TRBJ2-7; D perhaps matches TRBD2 (5 bases). Germline-derived CDR1 and CDR2 are MNHEY and SVGAGI. The CDR3 spans 14 residues. Trimming removed 0 bases at V and 6 bases at J, with 12 bases between. The CDR3 DNA sequence: TGTGCCAGCAGTTACTCAGGGAGAGGTAGCGAGCAGTACTTC. This translates into CASSYSGRGSEQYF.

This chain links TRBV11-2 with TRBJ1-2; D gene ambiguous. The CDR3 consists of 13 residues. V was shortened by 2 bases and J by 4 bases, with 8 bases between the two germline ends. The germline V gene has CDR1 SGHAT and CDR2 FQNNGV. In DNA, the CDR3 is TGTGCCAGCAGCTTAACCGGGAGCTATGGCTACACCTTC. It codes for CASSLTGSYGYTF.

The chain is built from TRBV5-1 and TRBJ2-1; D remains unclear. This CDR3 spans 14 amino acids. Trimming cost V 4 bases and J 5 bases, with 13 bases left between them. In germline, CDR1 is SGHRS, CDR2 YFSETQ. The CDR3 DNA is TGCGCCAGCAGCCTAGGTTTTGCAAACAATGAGCAGTTCTTC. The encoded protein is CASSLGFANNEQFF.

Regarding this clone: The sample contains more than one DNA sequence encoding this CDR3. The chain employs TRBV5-1 and TRBJ1-1; D not resolved. This CDR3 region has 13 residues. Trimming pared 2 bases from V and 1 base from J, leaving 6 bases between. The V gene's germline CDR1 is SGHRS and CDR2 YFSETQ. The CDR3 sequence is CASSFTGNTEAFF. The CDR3 DNA reads TGCGCCAGCAGCTTTACGGGGAACACTGAAGCTTTCTTT.

The rearrangement joins TRBV9 to TRBJ2-1; D remains ambiguous. The CDR3 totals 13 residues. The V end lost 3 bases, the J end lost 10 bases, and 14 bases lay between the germline ends. The germline gives CDR1 SGDLS, CDR2 YYNGEE. The CDR3 sequence is CASSGASGDEQFF. For the CDR3, the DNA is TGTGCCAGCAGCGGCGCTTCTGGAGACGAGCAGTTCTTC.

In regard to this clone: This sample also contains other DNA sequences that code for the same CDR3. The chain has TRBV5-4 and TRBJ1-1; possibly TRBD1 for D (5 bases). V was shortened by 0 bases and J by 4 bases, with 7 bases between the two germline ends. The CDR3 has 13 residues. Germline CDR1 reads SGHNT; CDR2 reads YYREEE (reference sequence). The CDR3 is CASSLEQGTEAFF. The DNA of the CDR3 is TGTGCCAGCAGCTTGGAGCAGGGCACTGAAGCTTTCTTT.

The chain carries TRBV19 and TRBJ1-5, with D unclear. Germline CDR1 and CDR2: LNHDA and SQIVND (reference sequence). V was pared by 3 bases and J by 1 base, with 7 bases between. The CDR3 has 14 amino acids. The CDR3 region has the DNA TGTGCCAGTAGTATTTTCGGGAGCAATCAGCCCCAGCATTTT. It translates to CASSIFGSNQPQHF.

The rearrangement links TRBV19 to TRBJ1-5; 7 nucleotides line up with TRBD1. Trimming at V came to 5 bases and at J to 3 bases, leaving 7 bases not matched to a gene. Germline lookup yields CDR1 LNHDA and CDR2 SQIVND (reference sequence). The CDR3 loop spans 15 amino acids. The CDR3 protein is CASSEDRAYNQPQHF. The CDR3 region has the DNA TGTGCCAGTAGTGAAGACAGGGCCTACAATCAGCCCCAGCATTTT.

The chain is built from TRBV6-5 and TRBJ1-5, with 7 bases aligning to TRBD1. V gave up 7 bases and J gave up 5 bases; unmatched junction bases: 5. CDR3 length: 13 amino acids. Germline V gene lookup returns CDR1 MNHEY and CDR2 SVGAGI. The CDR3 region has the DNA TGTGCCAGCAACCAGGGGGTGGATCAGCCCCAGCATTTT. Protein product: CASNQGVDQPQHF.

There are a few counts of this clone. The chain is built from TRBV11-2 and TRBJ2-3; 7 bases match TRBD1. Germline lookup yields CDR1 SGHAT and CDR2 FQNNGV. The V gene end was trimmed by 0 bases and the J gene end by 2 bases; junction bases not matched to a gene: 5. The CDR3 contains 16 residues. CDR3 sequence: CASSLDQQGTTDTQYF. Here the CDR3 DNA reads TGTGCCAGCAGCTTAGATCAACAGGGGACCACAGATACGCAGTATTTT.

The rearrangement joins TRBV24-1 to TRBJ1-3, with D maybe TRBD1 (6 bases). V shed 9 bases and J shed 4 bases, with 15 bases lying between them. This CDR3 spans 14 amino acids. Per germline, CDR1 KGHDR and CDR2 SFDVKD. CDR3 amino acids: CATQYWGRGNTIYF. CDR3 in DNA: TGTGCCACCCAGTATTGGGGGCGCGGAAACACCATATATTTT.

The rearrangement links TRBV7-6 to TRBJ2-5; D may be TRBD1 (5 bases). CDR3 length equals 15 residues. The V and J ends lost 3 bases and 4 bases respectively, with 15 bases between them. Per the germline V gene, CDR1 is SGHVS and CDR2 is FNYEAQ. The CDR3: CASSLGGAGRETQYF. In DNA, the CDR3 is TGTGCCAGCAGCTTGGGTGGGGCCGGTCGAGAGACCCAGTACTTC.

The rearrangement links TRBV5-4 to TRBJ1-1; 7 bases match TRBD1. CDR3 length equals 15 residues. Losses at the gene ends were 4 bases for V and 1 base for J; bases not matched to a gene: 7. CDR1 SGHNT and CDR2 YYREEE come from the germline V gene (reference sequence). The CDR3 DNA reads TGTGCCAGCAGCCGCCTCGACAGGGAGAACACTGAAGCTTTCTTT. Protein: CASSRLDRENTEAFF.

This clone appeared once. This chain joins TRBV27 and TRBJ1-1; TRBD1 might be the D (6 bases). The CDR3 runs to 15 residues. Germline V CDR1 and CDR2: MNHEY, SMNVEV (reference sequence). Trimming removed 6 bases from V and 11 bases from J, with 25 bases in between. CDR3 amino acids: CASSPRGTGSLWAFF. The CDR3 DNA reads as TGTGCCAGCAGCCCCAGGGGCACAGGGTCTTTGTGGGCTTTCTTT.

This sequence joins TRBV12-5 and TRBJ1-6, with 7 nucleotides matching TRBD1. The V segment lost 6 bases and the J segment 12 bases; nucleotides outside the gene matches: 11. The CDR3 runs 14 residues. CDR1 and CDR2 from the germline V gene are LGHNT and FRNRAP. In DNA form, the CDR3 reads TGTGCTAGTGGCCCGGGGACAGCTTACCAACCCCTCCACTTT. It is translated as CASGPGTAYQPLHF.

This clone was counted only a few times. The rearrangement links TRBV3-1 (or the pseudogene TRBV3-2) to TRBJ1-2; 11 positions agree with TRBD1. J lost 4 bases, V lost 4 bases, and 8 bases had no gene match. There are 16 residues in the CDR3. Germline CDR1 is LGHDT and CDR2 is YNNKEL (reference sequence). The CDR3 DNA is TGTGCCAGCAGCCTCACCCGGGACAGGGGGAGCTATGGCTACACCTTC. The encoded protein is CASSLTRDRGSYGYTF.

The count of this clone is one. This chain joins TRBV5-5 and TRBJ1-3, with no clear D. In germline, CDR1 is SGHKS, CDR2 YYEKEE (reference sequence). The CDR3 is 10 residues long. The V gene lost 7 bases and the J gene lost 13 bases, with 12 bases spanning the gap. The CDR3 spells CASPRAGIYF. The CDR3 DNA reads TGTGCCAGCCCCCGCGCGGGAATATATTTT. The full variable domain, its missing parts supplied by reference TRBV5-5 and TRBJ1-3, is DAGVTQSPTHLIKTRGQQVTLRCSPISGHKSVSWYQQVLGQGPQFIFQYYEKEERGRGNFPDRFSARQFPNYSSELNVNALLLGDSALYLCASPRAGIYFGEGSWLTVV.

The rearrangement joins TRBV19 to TRBJ2-1, with 7 bases lining up with TRBD1. J gave up 6 bases and V 8 bases, and 13 bases lay outside the gene matches. The CDR3 spans 15 residues. Germline V gene data show CDR1 as LNHDA and CDR2 as SQIVND (reference sequence). The CDR3 loop is CASEVPGNRGNEQFF. The CDR3 nucleotides are TGTGCCAGTGAAGTACCTGGGAACAGGGGCAATGAGCAGTTCTTC.

The chain carries TRBV7-3 and TRBJ2-3; no clear D. Trimming stripped 2 bases from V and 5 bases from J, with 8 bases between. This CDR3 spans 13 amino acids. The V gene's germline CDR1 is SGHTA and CDR2 FQGTGA. CDR3 in DNA: TGTGCCAGCAGCTTACTCCGTCTAGATACGCAGTATTTT. Protein: CASSLLRLDTQYF.

J is TRBJ2-7 and V is TRBV10-2, with TRBD2 as a possible D gene (5 bases). CDR3 size: 13 residues. Germline V CDR1 and CDR2: WSHSY, SAAADI. The CDR3 DNA reads TGCGCATCCCAAACGGGGTTGGGGTACGAGCAGTACTTC. Translation: CASQTGLGYEQYF.

J is TRBJ2-2 and V is TRBV11-2; 10 positions agree with TRBD2. The V segment lost 3 bases and the J segment 4 bases; nucleotides outside the gene matches: 11. CDR1 and CDR2 (germline): SGHAT, FQNNGV. CDR3 length: 18 amino acids. CDR3 sequence (DNA): TGTGCCAGCAGCTTTTCCCCCGGGCTAGCGGGGGCCACCGGGGAGCTGTTTTTT. Residues: CASSFSPGLAGATGELFF.

The V gene is TRBV4-1, the J gene TRBJ2-7; 7 bases map to TRBD1. CDR1 MGHRA and CDR2 YSYEKL come from the germline V gene. The CDR3 is made up of 14 amino acids. V gave up 5 bases and J gave up 3 bases; unmatched junction bases: 7. CDR3: CASSGRQGDYEQYF. CDR3 in DNA: TGCGCCAGCAGCGGTAGACAGGGAGACTACGAGCAGTACTTC.

The V gene is TRBV2, the J gene TRBJ2-1; possible D gene TRBD2, 5 bases. The CDR3 contains 16 residues. The V and J ends lost 1 base and 0 bases respectively, with 10 bases between them. Looked up from germline, CDR1 is SNHLY and CDR2 is FYNNEI. The CDR3 nucleotides read TGTGCCAGCAGTGAAGTCGCGGGCAGCTCCTACAATGAGCAGTTCTTC. Protein product: CASSEVAGSSYNEQFF. The full variable domain, with the rest looked up from reference TRBV2 and TRBJ2-1, is EPEVTQTPSHQVTQMGQEVILRCVPISNHLYFYWYRQILGQKVEFLVSFYNNEISEKSEIFDDQFSVERPDGSNFTLKIRSTKLEDSAMYFCASSEVAGSSYNEQFFGPGTRLTVL.

J is TRBJ1-2 and V is TRBV30, with a tentative D call TRBD1 (6 bases). Per germline, CDR1 GTSNPN and CDR2 SVGIG (reference sequence). V lost 5 bases, J lost 6 bases, and 19 bases lay in between. The length of the CDR3 is 14 residues. The DNA of the CDR3 is TGTGCCTGGGATAGGGGCTACAGGGACCATGGCTACACCTTC. Protein: CAWDRGYRDHGYTF.

This clone has just one count. The chain is built from TRBV10-3 and TRBJ1-1; a possible D gene is TRBD1 (6 bases). CDR3 size: 13 residues. Germline V gene sequence: CDR1 ENHRY, CDR2 SYGVKD. With 6 bases removed from V and 1 base from J, the gap between germline ends came to 9 bases. The CDR3 DNA follows: TGTGCCATCAGGACACAGGGGAACACTGAAGCTTTCTTT. This codes for CAIRTQGNTEAFF.

The V call is TRBV6-2 or TRBV6-3, the J call TRBJ1-6; 7 bases are a match to TRBD1. The germline gives CDR1 MNHEY, CDR2 SVGEGT. V lost 0 bases to trimming and J lost 8 bases; unmatched junction nucleotides: 4. The CDR3 is 15 amino acids. CDR3 sequence reads: CASSYSWDSYSPLHF. DNA for the CDR3: TGTGCCAGCAGTTACTCATGGGACAGCTATTCACCCCTCCACTTT.

This clone was observed a handful of times. The chain recombines TRBV5-8 with TRBJ1-2; a weak D match, TRBD1 (5 bases). Trimming left V 3 bases short and J 3 bases short, with 15 bases between. The germline gives CDR1 SGHTS, CDR2 YDEGEE. This CDR3 has 15 amino acids. CDR3: CASSSGHAPDYGYTF. The CDR3 coding sequence is TGTGCCAGCAGCTCCGGACATGCCCCCGACTATGGCTACACCTTC.

This sequence joins TRBV10-3 and TRBJ1-2, with TRBD1 matching over 7 bases. This CDR3 is 13 amino acids long. Trimming removed 3 bases from V and 7 bases from J; junction bases left unmatched: 5. The germline V gene has CDR1 ENHRY and CDR2 SYGVKD. This chain's CDR3 is CAISEGQGVGYTF. CDR3 coding DNA: TGTGCCATCAGTGAAGGCCAGGGGGTTGGCTACACCTTC.

The V and J genes are TRBV18 and TRBJ2-4; D gene ambiguous. This CDR3 spans 14 amino acids. Trimming removed 0 bases at V and 9 bases at J, with 12 bases between. Germline V gives CDR1 KGHSH, CDR2 LQKENI. The CDR3 region is CASSPPSVLSIQYF. The CDR3 DNA reads as TGTGCCAGCTCACCACCGTCAGTTTTAAGCATTCAGTACTTC.